One and the same sample provided the 18 T cell receptor beta chains below, sequenced in a study of shared T cell receptors in the human thymus. The assay was immunoSEQ multiplex PCR, and TCRdb's table has in-frame clones only and misses some. Here the sample spans 500,000 to 850,000 clones, around 87% being singletons. Separately, the same data were catalogued under a study of human thymus T cells.

Sample: thymocytes. These receptors all come from a boy less than two years old with a congenital heart defect.

The chain joins TRBV28 to TRBJ1-3; no clear D. V gave up 2 bases and J gave up 6 bases, with 14 bases separating them. Germline loops: CDR1 MDHEN, CDR2 SYDVKM. The CDR3 is made up of 15 amino acids. The CDR3 region is CASSLDSLEPNTIYF. The CDR3 nucleotides are TGTGCCAGCAGTTTAGACTCTCTGGAGCCAAACACCATATATTTT. The variable domain in full, completed from reference TRBV28 and TRBJ1-3, reads DVKVTQSSRYLVKRTGEKVFLECVQDMDHENMFWYRQDPGLGLRLIYFSYDVKMKEKGDIPEGYSVSREKKERFSLILESASTNQTSMYLCASSLDSLEPNTIYFGEGSWLTVV.

CDR3 sequence reads: CASSYSSNTGELFF. CDR3 coding DNA: TGTGCCAGCAGTTACAGCAGCAACACCGGGGAGCTGTTTTTT. The chain uses TRBV27 and TRBJ2-2, with D unclear. The CDR3 runs 14 residues. Per germline, CDR1 MNHEY and CDR2 SMNVEV (reference sequence). V was cut by 4 bases and J by 2 bases, with 8 bases left in between.

This clone was observed once. The chain links TRBV9 to TRBJ1-1; no definite D call. Deletions cut 3 bases from V and 7 bases from J, with 16 bases between. The CDR3 length is 14 residues. Germline CDR1 and CDR2: SGDLS and YYNGEE. CDR3 sequence (DNA): TGTGCCAGCAGCGCAAACCTTGGACTGAGTGAAGCTTTCTTT. It is translated as CASSANLGLSEAFF.

V gene TRBV5-6 combines with J gene TRBJ2-7; 8 bases are shared with TRBD2. This CDR3 has 15 residues. With 3 bases clipped from V and 4 bases from J, the junction kept 9 bases outside the gene matches. Germline assignment: CDR1 SGHDT and CDR2 YYEEEE. For the CDR3, the DNA is TGTGCCAGCAGCTGGGATTCTAGCGGGCTGTACGAGCAGTACTTC. Protein: CASSWDSSGLYEQYF.

This chain links TRBV29-1 with TRBJ1-4; 10 bases match TRBD1. The CDR3 sequence is 16 residues long. V gave up 4 bases and J gave up 4 bases; unmatched junction bases: 9. The germline CDR1 and CDR2 sequences are SQVTM and ANQGSEA. The CDR3 sequence: CSVAQGDRGDNEKLFF. CDR3 DNA sequence: TGCAGCGTTGCTCAGGGGGACAGGGGAGATAATGAAAAACTGTTTTTT. The full variable domain, completed using reference TRBV29-1 and TRBJ1-4, is SAVISQKPSRDICQRGTSLTIQCQVDSQVTMMFWYRQQPGQSLTLIATANQGSEATYESGFVIDKFPISRPNLTFSTLTVSNMSPEDSSIYLCSVAQGDRGDNEKLFFGSGTQLSVL.

The chain links TRBV18 to TRBJ2-1, with 7 bases identical to TRBD2. CDR1 and CDR2 from the germline V gene are KGHSH and LQKENI. With V trimmed by 9 bases and J by 5 bases, 10 bases remained unmatched. The CDR3 sequence is 14 residues long. Here the CDR3 DNA reads TGTGCCAGAAGCCCGACTAGCTGTGACAATGAGCAGTTCTTC. Protein sequence: CARSPTSCDNEQFF.

This chain's CDR3 is CASRASSGNTIYF. The CDR3 nucleotides read TGTGCCAGCAGGGCAAGCTCTGGAAACACCATATATTTT. The J gene is TRBJ1-3, the V gene TRBV28; D ambiguous. Trimming took 6 bases from V and 0 from J, leaving 6 bases between them. The CDR3 is 13 residues long. The germline V gene encodes CDR1 MDHEN and CDR2 SYDVKM.

This clone was seen a single time. This chain uses TRBV14 with TRBJ2-3; D may be TRBD2 (5 bases). V dropped 4 bases and J dropped 6 bases, with 14 bases sitting between them. The CDR3 covers 14 residues. Looked up from germline, CDR1 is SGHDN and CDR2 is FVKESK. CDR3 amino acids: CASSRPIRGDTQYF. The CDR3 DNA reads as TGTGCCAGCAGCCGCCCCATCCGAGGGGATACGCAGTATTTT.

The chain is built from TRBV5-1 and TRBJ2-4, with D perhaps matching TRBD1 (7 bases). Trimming cost V 4 bases and J 3 bases, with 14 bases left between them. CDR1 SGHRS and CDR2 YFSETQ come from the germline V gene. This CDR3 spans 15 amino acids. CDR3 residues: CASSQRQGGKNIQYF. CDR3 nucleotide sequence: TGCGCCAGCAGCCAGAGACAGGGAGGCAAAAACATTCAGTACTTC.

The chain couples TRBV4-1 to TRBJ2-2; possible D gene TRBD1, 6 bases. Trimming left V 4 bases short and J 7 bases short, with 16 bases between. CDR1 MGHRA and CDR2 YSYEKL come from the germline V gene. This CDR3 comprises 15 residues. This CDR3 reads CASSLHREVIGELFF. The CDR3 DNA reads TGCGCCAGCAGCCTCCACAGGGAAGTGATCGGGGAGCTGTTTTTT.

The gene calls are TRBV30 and TRBJ2-7, with a possible D match to TRBD2 (5 bases). Germline lookup yields CDR1 GTSNPN and CDR2 SVGIG (reference sequence). Trimming took off 0 bases at V and 0 bases at J, with 9 bases between the two ends. This CDR3 is built from 14 residues. The CDR3 here is CAWSVKRHSYEQYF. CDR3 DNA sequence: TGTGCCTGGAGTGTCAAGCGGCACTCCTACGAGCAGTACTTC. Full variable domain (rest looked up from reference TRBV30 and TRBJ2-7): SQTIHQWPATLVQPVGSPLSLECTVEGTSNPNLYWYRQAAGRGLQLLFYSVGIGQISSEVPQNLSASRPQDRQFILSSKKLLLSDSGFYLCAWSVKRHSYEQYFGPGTRLTVT.

V gene TRBV27 combines with J gene TRBJ1-6; 9 nucleotides line up with TRBD1. CDR1 is MNHEY and CDR2 is SMNVEV in the germline V gene (reference sequence). The CDR3 consists of 15 residues. The V and J ends lost 3 bases and 8 bases, in that order; junction bases with no gene match: 5. In DNA form, the CDR3 reads TGTGCCAGCAGTTTCGCCGGGACAGGGTATTCACCCCTCCACTTT. Its protein is CASSFAGTGYSPLHF.

V gene TRBV5-1 combines with J gene TRBJ2-7, with 11 bases that match TRBD1. Germline assignment: CDR1 SGHRS and CDR2 YFSETQ. V shed 3 bases, J shed 7 bases, and the junction held 15 bases outside the gene matches. The CDR3 totals 17 residues. As DNA, the CDR3 is TGCGCCAGCAGCTCACGGGACAGGGGGACCTCTTACGTAGAGCAGTACTTC. Translation gives CASSSRDRGTSYVEQYF.

This chain's CDR3 is CASSIGVRGETGELFF. The CDR3 region has the DNA TGTGCCAGTAGTATCGGAGTCAGGGGAGAAACCGGGGAGCTGTTTTTT. The chain has TRBV19 and TRBJ2-2; D might be TRBD1 (6 bases). The CDR3 has 16 residues. Trimming cost V 3 bases and J 5 bases, with 16 bases left between them. Germline CDR1 reads LNHDA; CDR2 reads SQIVND (reference sequence).

V is TRBV9 and J is TRBJ2-3; possible D gene TRBD2, 6 bases. Germline V lookup: CDR1 SGDLS, CDR2 YYNGEE. Deletions cut 0 bases from V and 2 bases from J, with 16 bases between. The CDR3 is 17 amino acids. CDR3 loop: CASSVGGTSNHTDTQYF. The CDR3 coding sequence is TGTGCCAGCAGCGTAGGCGGGACCTCCAATCACACAGATACGCAGTATTTT.

CDR3 region: CASSPGDRYSGANVLTF. In DNA form, the CDR3 reads TGTGCCAGCAGCCCCGGGGACAGGTACTCTGGGGCCAACGTCCTGACTTTC. The chain joins TRBV14 to TRBJ2-6; 8 bases are shared with TRBD1. CDR1 and CDR2 (germline): SGHDN, FVKESK. The V and J ends lost 4 bases and 0 bases, in that order; junction bases with no gene match: 5. The CDR3 is 17 residues long.

The J gene is TRBJ1-5, the V gene TRBV28; D unclear. The ends were cut back, 3 bases at V and 6 bases at J, with 18 bases in the middle. The CDR3 contains 16 residues. In germline, CDR1 is MDHEN, CDR2 SYDVKM. This CDR3 reads CASSFPGRRKTQPQHF. The CDR3 DNA follows: TGTGCCAGCAGTTTCCCTGGACGGAGGAAAACTCAGCCCCAGCATTTT.

This clone was picked up one time. The J gene is TRBJ2-3, the V gene TRBV5-8, with 8 bases aligning to TRBD2. Trimming cost V 0 bases and J 5 bases; bases outside gene matches: 5. This CDR3 has 15 amino acids. Germline assignment: CDR1 SGHTS and CDR2 YDEGEE. The DNA of the CDR3 is TGTGCCAGCAGCTTGGTGGCGGGGGGCAAAGATACGCAGTATTTT. Translation gives CASSLVAGGKDTQYF. Variable domain in full (rest from reference TRBV5-8 and TRBJ2-3): EAGVTQSPTHLIKTRGQQATLRCSPISGHTSVYWYQQALGLGLQFLLWYDEGEERNRGNFPPRFSGRQFPNYSSELNVNALELEDSALYLCASSLVAGGKDTQYFGPGTRLTVL.